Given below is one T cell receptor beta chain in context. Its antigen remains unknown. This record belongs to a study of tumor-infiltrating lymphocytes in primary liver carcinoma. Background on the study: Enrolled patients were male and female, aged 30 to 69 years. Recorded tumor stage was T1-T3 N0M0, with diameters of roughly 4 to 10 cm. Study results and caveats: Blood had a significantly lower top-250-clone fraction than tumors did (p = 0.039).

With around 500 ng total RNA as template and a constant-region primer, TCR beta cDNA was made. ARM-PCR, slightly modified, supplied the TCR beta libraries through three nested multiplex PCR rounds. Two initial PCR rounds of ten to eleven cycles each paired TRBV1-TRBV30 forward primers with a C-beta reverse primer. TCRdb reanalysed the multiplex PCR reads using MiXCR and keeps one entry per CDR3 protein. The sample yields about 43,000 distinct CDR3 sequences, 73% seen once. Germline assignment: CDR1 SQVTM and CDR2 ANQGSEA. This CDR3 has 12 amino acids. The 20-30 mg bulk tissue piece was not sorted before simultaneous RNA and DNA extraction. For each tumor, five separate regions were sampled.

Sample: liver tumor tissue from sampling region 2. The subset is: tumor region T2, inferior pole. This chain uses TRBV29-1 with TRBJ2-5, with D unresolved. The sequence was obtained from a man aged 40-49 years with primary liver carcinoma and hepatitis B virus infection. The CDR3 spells CNGMNGGETQYF. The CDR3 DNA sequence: TGCAACGGTATGAACGGTGGAGAGACCCAGTACTTC.